Listed here is a single T cell receptor (beta chain). Which antigen it targets is not known. Within one base of it there is no much larger clone, and no base qualities were kept. The donors were healthy, HIV-negative adults with no recently reported acute infections or vaccinations. All donors were Caucasian adults living in Nashville, Tennessee, USA. CD4+ T cells were enriched by magnetic negative selection, after which naive cells were positively selected on CD45RA and the negative fraction was taken as the memory subset. After blood collection by leukapheresis, PBMCs were isolated using Ficoll-Histopaque density gradient centrifugation and then cryopreserved in the vapor phase of liquid nitrogen. Analytical flow cytometry was used to check the purity and quantity of every magnetically sorted T cell population. From each sorted fraction, genomic DNA was isolated and quantified by UV absorbance on a Nanodrop 2000c.

The CDR3 covers 18 residues, taking in both the cysteine and the phenylalanine. CDR3 DNA only is kept here, 54 bases in frame from base 1. CDR1 and CDR2 are read off the germline V gene as SNHLY and FYNNEI. From V the trimming removes 4 bases and from J it removes 2 bases, while the gene matches leave 11 bases of the junction unaccounted for. These data come from a study of shared clonotypes between healthy human individuals (dated by TCRdb to the early 2020s). Looking at the study overall: The cohort comprised two women and a few men aged 18 to 49 years. For each donor, CD4 naive and CD4 memory were each given three plates, CD8 naive was given two plates, and CD8 memory was given one plate. To estimate repertoire size and how much clonotypes are shared between individuals, the study performed deep sequencing of blood TCR repertoires from a few healthy adults. Libraries were prepared and TCR repertoires were sequenced by different laboratories using diverse techniques, in order to increase sequencing depth and limit assay-specific biases. Per donor, leukapheresis produced somewhere between about 0.9 and 9.5 billion PBMCs. General findings and caveats noted by the study authors: Larger estimated clonotype richness was generally found for naive subsets than for memory subsets. The small number of donors limited the genetic and exposure-history diversity represented. Pairwise subsampling led to the expectation that sequencing depth would affect the degree of clonotype sharing among donors. Around 5.4% of naive CD4, 3% to 3.5% of naive CD8, approximately 2.2% of memory CD4, and about 0.4% of memory CD8 clonotypes were shared across several donors. Sampling was restricted to blood, and TCR repertoires in tissue are likely to differ from TCR repertoires in blood. Incomplete sequencing was indicated by rarefaction of sorted-subset datasets, despite the large sequencing depth. Compared with non-shared clonotypes, the clonotypes found in all four sorted-subset donors had higher generation probabilities.

Using the deep immunoSEQ assay, TCR CDR3 regions were amplified from genomic DNA by multiplex PCR. Extracted genomic DNA from each cell subset was distributed evenly across all wells of several immunoSEQ 96-well plates, and each plate was treated as a replicate. For sorted subsets, each replicate PCR was loaded with approximately 190 ng genomic DNA, equivalent to 30,000 to 35,000 T cell genomes. The purified libraries were quantified using a Qubit 3.0 fluorometer, sized with a Bioanalyzer 2100, and then quantified again using the KAPA Library Quantification kit. Every immunoSEQ 96-well plate was sequenced on a dedicated single-read 150-cycle Illumina NextSeq 550 flow cell. On the study's bioinformatics: Because the immunoSEQ output included only junctional sequences and no quality scores, the filtering could not be the same as the filtering used for full-length reads. To assign V/J genes and CDR3, sequences were annotated against IMGT germline references using PyIR, a Python wrapper for IgBLAST v1.9. Reads were removed for weak V/J assignments (E-value above 1e-6), missing CDR3, stop codons, out-of-frame junctions, or ambiguous translated residues. V3J clonotypes were defined as sequences sharing an identical inferred V gene, J gene, and CDR3 amino acid sequence. Percentage overlap between repertoires was calculated by dividing the number of shared unique clonotypes by the size of the smaller repertoire. Repertoire richness was assessed with RTK rarefaction, the Chao1 estimator, and Recon v2.1 estimates of unobserved clonotypes. OLGA was used to compute generation probabilities for all TCRbeta clonotypes that the gDNA method yielded from a few donors. TCRdb retrieved this table from immuneACCESS and kept in-frame rearrangements only. Not all clones are present; in checked studies, unresolved V genes account for under half, and no reason is known for the remainder. V, J and clone size derive from that table, while D and trimming were established from the DNA sequence. Present in this sample are more than 2,000,000 clones, 90% to 95% of which were seen just once. The ten largest clones capture 0.13% to 0.15% of the sample.

Sequencing input: naive CD4+ T cells sorted from blood. The sample's cell subset or site label is to be understood as: CD45RA+ positively selected. The rearrangement joined TRBV2 to TRBJ1-5, with TRBD1 matching 10 junction bases. The receptor's source is a man aged 18 to 30 in good health. This receptor has the CDR3 CASSAGTGVSEGNQPQHF. Read as DNA, the sequence is TGTGCCAGCAGTGCCGGGACAGGGGTATCGGAAGGCAATCAGCCCCAGCATTTT. With the rest looked up from the reference TRBV2 and TRBJ1-5 genes rather than sequenced, the full variable domain is EPEVTQTPSHQVTQMGQEVILRCVPISNHLYFYWYRQILGQKVEFLVSFYNNEISEKSEIFDDQFSVERPDGSNFTLKIRSTKLEDSAMYFCASSAGTGVSEGNQPQHFGDGTRLSIL.